This is a list of T cell receptor beta chains from one sample in a study of OX40 agonist ivuxolimab in advanced cancers. Assay: immunoSEQ multiplex PCR; the TCRdb copy retains only in-frame clones and omits some. The sample lists about 44,000 clones, around 80% seen once, with approximately 7.5% in the top ten. The material sequenced was CD4+ or CD8+ T cells sorted from blood, taken in a trial of the OX40 agonist ivuxolimab. Source of these receptors: an adult with an advanced solid tumor such as melanoma, head and neck, liver or kidney cancer. Both conserved end residues are part of each CDR3. Fields, in order: clone size, V gene, D gene, J gene, CDR3 protein, CDR3 DNA. The D gene is left open where the match is weak. The size entry is marked missing in some rows and otherwise reads once, few, many or a size class.

size: -
V: TRBV9
D: -
J: TRBJ1-3
CDR3: CASSKREPGSGNTIYF
DNA: TGTGCCAGCAGCAAAAGGGAGCCGGGGTCTGGAAACACCATATATTTT

size: -
V: TRBV30
D: -
J: TRBJ1-5
CDR3: CAYSTELSNQPQHF
DNA: TGTGCCTACTCGACAGAGTTAAGCAATCAGCCCCAGCATTTT

size: -
V: TRBV7-9
D: -
J: TRBJ1-4
CDR3: CASSLEEEKLFF
DNA: TGTGCCAGCAGCTTAGAGGAAGAGAAACTGTTTTTT

size: -
V: TRBV5-1
D: -
J: TRBJ2-2
CDR3: CASSPHRDANTGELFF
DNA: TGCGCCAGCAGCCCCCACAGGGATGCGAACACCGGGGAGCTGTTTTTT

size: -
V: TRBV30
D: -
J: TRBJ1-1
CDR3: CAWSWTANTEAFF
DNA: TGTGCCTGGAGTTGGACGGCGAACACTGAAGCTTTCTTT

size: few
V: TRBV4-3
D: TRBD2
J: TRBJ2-2
CDR3: CASSREAGGDTGELFF
DNA: TGCGCCAGCAGCCGGGAGGCGGGAGGAGACACCGGGGAGCTGTTTTTT

size: -
V: TRBV29-1
D: -
J: TRBJ1-1
CDR3: CSVVRQLNTEAFF
DNA: TGCAGCGTTGTTAGACAGCTGAACACTGAAGCTTTCTTT

size: -
V: TRBV5-4
D: -
J: TRBJ2-2
CDR3: CASSPVTGFTGELFF
DNA: TGTGCCAGCAGCCCTGTCACAGGTTTCACCGGGGAGCTGTTTTTT

size: -
V: TRBV7-9
D: -
J: TRBJ2-7
CDR3: CASSLAQPNYEQYF
DNA: TGTGCCAGCAGCTTAGCCCAACCGAACTACGAGCAGTACTTC

size: -
V: TRBV5-1
D: TRBD1
J: TRBJ2-1
CDR3: CASSLQTGSYNEQFF
DNA: TGCGCCAGCAGCTTGCAGACAGGGAGCTACAATGAGCAGTTCTTC

size: -
V: TRBV4-2
D: -
J: TRBJ2-5
CDR3: CASSQDTGIGTQYF
DNA: TGTGCCAGCAGCCAAGACACCGGGATTGGGACCCAGTACTTC

size: -
V: TRBV7-2
D: -
J: TRBJ2-7
CDR3: CASSLAFYYEQYF
DNA: TGTGCCAGCAGCTTAGCGTTTTACTACGAGCAGTACTTC

size: -
V: TRBV6-6
D: TRBD2
J: TRBJ2-7
CDR3: CASTRTSGYEQYF
DNA: TGTGCCAGCACCCGGACTAGCGGCTACGAGCAGTACTTC

size: -
V: TRBV11-1
D: TRBD2
J: TRBJ2-1
CDR3: CASSLVGLAATNEQFF
DNA: TGTGCCAGCAGCTTAGTGGGGCTAGCGGCGACCAATGAGCAGTTCTTC

size: -
V: TRBV28
D: -
J: TRBJ1-5
CDR3: CASSLQNQPQHF
DNA: TGTGCCAGCAGTTTGCAGAATCAGCCCCAGCATTTT

size: -
V: TRBV4-1
D: -
J: TRBJ2-5
CDR3: CASSQDPAGLSQETQYF
DNA: TGCGCCAGCAGCCAAGATCCGGCTGGACTGTCACAAGAGACCCAGTACTTC

size: -
V: TRBV30
D: -
J: TRBJ1-6
CDR3: CACPGATGSPLHF
DNA: TGTGCCTGCCCCGGGGCAACCGGGTCACCCCTCCACTTT

size: -
V: TRBV19
D: -
J: TRBJ1-5
CDR3: CASSIDRPWPQHF
DNA: TGTGCCAGTAGTATAGACCGACCTTGGCCCCAGCATTTT

size: -
V: TRBV5-4
D: -
J: TRBJ2-1
CDR3: CASSLALPGHNEQFF
DNA: TGTGCCAGCAGCTTGGCTCTGCCAGGGCACAATGAGCAGTTCTTC

size: -
V: TRBV11-3
D: -
J: TRBJ2-7
CDR3: CASSLSSEQYF
DNA: TGTGCCAGCAGCTTAAGCAGCGAGCAGTACTTC

size: -
V: TRBV15
D: TRBD1
J: TRBJ1-3
CDR3: CATSRDYAQGAGNTIYF
DNA: TGTGCCACCAGCAGAGATTACGCCCAGGGGGCTGGAAACACCATATATTTT

size: -
V: TRBV30
D: -
J: TRBJ1-1
CDR3: CAWSGWAGTEAFF
DNA: TGTGCCTGGAGCGGGTGGGCCGGGACTGAAGCTTTCTTT

size: -
V: TRBV6-5
D: -
J: TRBJ1-2
CDR3: CASSSVRGISGYTF
DNA: TGTGCCAGCAGTTCCGTCCGGGGGATTTCAGGCTACACCTTC

size: few
V: TRBV6-6
D: TRBD2
J: TRBJ2-7
CDR3: CASRTSGSSYEQYF
DNA: TGTGCCAGCAGAACTAGCGGGAGCTCCTACGAGCAGTACTTC

size: -
V: TRBV27
D: -
J: TRBJ2-6
CDR3: CASSFIRDRSVGANVLTF
DNA: TGTGCCAGCAGTTTCATCCGTGACAGGTCGGTAGGGGCCAACGTCCTGACTTTC

size: -
V: TRBV2
D: -
J: TRBJ1-2
CDR3: CASSGSGGKRYGYTF
DNA: TGTGCCAGCAGTGGGTCGGGGGGCAAGCGCTATGGCTACACCTTC

size: medium-sized
V: TRBV6-5
D: -
J: TRBJ2-2
CDR3: CASSVRGNTGELFF
DNA: TGTGCCAGCAGTGTGCGGGGGAACACCGGGGAGCTGTTTTTT

size: -
V: TRBV19
D: -
J: TRBJ1-1
CDR3: CASRSRLENTEAFF
DNA: TGTGCCAGTCGTAGCAGACTTGAGAACACTGAAGCTTTCTTT

size: -
V: TRBV11-2
D: -
J: TRBJ2-3
CDR3: CASSLLQGYTDTQYF
DNA: TGTGCCAGCAGCTTGTTGCAGGGGTACACAGATACGCAGTATTTT

size: -
V: TRBV7-9
D: -
J: TRBJ2-5
CDR3: CASSLTREETQYF
DNA: TGTGCCAGCAGCTTGACTAGAGAAGAGACCCAGTACTTC

size: -
V: TRBV2
D: -
J: TRBJ2-2
CDR3: CASSEEAAANTGELFF
DNA: TGTGCCAGCAGTGAAGAGGCAGCCGCGAACACCGGGGAGCTGTTTTTT

size: -
V: TRBV4-3
D: TRBD1
J: TRBJ2-5
CDR3: CASSRNPGQEETQYF
DNA: TGCGCCAGCAGCCGGAATCCGGGACAGGAAGAGACCCAGTACTTC

size: -
V: TRBV5-4
D: -
J: TRBJ2-1
CDR3: CASSLDHNEQFF
DNA: TGTGCCAGCAGTCTCGACCACAATGAGCAGTTCTTC

size: -
V: TRBV18
D: TRBD2
J: TRBJ2-1
CDR3: CASSPAPTGGMDEQFF
DNA: TGTGCCAGCTCACCAGCTCCAACGGGAGGGATGGATGAGCAGTTCTTC